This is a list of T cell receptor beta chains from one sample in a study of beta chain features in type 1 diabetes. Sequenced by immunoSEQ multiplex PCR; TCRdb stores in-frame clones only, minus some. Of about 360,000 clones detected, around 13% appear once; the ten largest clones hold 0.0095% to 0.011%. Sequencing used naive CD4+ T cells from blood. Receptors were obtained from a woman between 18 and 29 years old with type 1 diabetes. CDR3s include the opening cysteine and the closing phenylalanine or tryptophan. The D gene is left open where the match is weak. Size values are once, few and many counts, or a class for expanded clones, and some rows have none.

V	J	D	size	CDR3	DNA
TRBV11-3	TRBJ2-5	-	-	CASTPEAEETQYF	TGTGCCAGCACCCCCGAGGCAGAAGAGACCCAGTACTTC
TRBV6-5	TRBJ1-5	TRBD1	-	CASSPGGRSNQPQHF	TGTGCCAGCAGCCCAGGGGGGAGGTCCAATCAGCCCCAGCATTTT
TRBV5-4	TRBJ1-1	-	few	CASSLQGGTEAFF	TGTGCCAGCAGTCTCCAGGGTGGAACTGAAGCTTTCTTT
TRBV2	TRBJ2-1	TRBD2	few	CAGGGGTKSSYNEQFF	TGTGCCGGGGGGGGAGGCACCAAGAGCTCCTACAATGAGCAGTTCTTC
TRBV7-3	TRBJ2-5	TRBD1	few	CASSFAGTGLPQYF	TGTGCCAGCAGCTTCGCCGGGACAGGCCTCCCCCAGTACTTC
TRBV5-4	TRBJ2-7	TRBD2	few	CASSLLAGGSEQYF	TGTGCCAGCAGCTTGCTCGCGGGAGGATCTGAGCAGTACTTC
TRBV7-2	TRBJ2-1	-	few	CASSPRRGGGEQFF	TGTGCCAGCAGCCCCAGAAGGGGGGGCGGTGAGCAGTTCTTC
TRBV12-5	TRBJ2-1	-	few	CASGFLGLPLYNEQFF	TGTGCTAGTGGCTTTCTCGGACTCCCCCTTTACAATGAGCAGTTCTTC
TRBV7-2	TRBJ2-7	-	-	CASSLVGGFEFEQYF	TGTGCCAGCAGCTTAGTAGGAGGGTTTGAGTTCGAGCAGTACTTC
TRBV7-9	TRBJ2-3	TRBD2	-	CASSVGGTTDTQYF	TGTGCCAGCAGCGTCGGGGGGACCACAGATACGCAGTATTTT
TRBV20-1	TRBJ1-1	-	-	CSARPGTEAFF	TGCAGTGCTCGGCCAGGCACTGAAGCTTTCTTT
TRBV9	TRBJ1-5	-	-	CASSPTGYSNQPQHF	TGTGCCAGCAGCCCTACCGGGTATAGCAATCAGCCCCAGCATTTT
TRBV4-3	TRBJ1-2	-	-	CASSPAVEWGYTF	TGCGCCAGCAGCCCGGCGGTGGAATGGGGCTACACCTTC
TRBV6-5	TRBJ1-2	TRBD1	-	CASSYSGGDRAYGYTF	TGTGCCAGCAGTTACTCAGGAGGGGACAGGGCCTATGGCTACACCTTC
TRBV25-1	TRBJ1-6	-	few	CASSESGVSPLHF	TGTGCCAGCAGTGAATCGGGGGTTTCACCCCTCCACTTT
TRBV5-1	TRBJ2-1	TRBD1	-	CASSPDREGNEQFF	TGCGCCAGCAGCCCGGACAGGGAAGGCAATGAGCAGTTCTTC
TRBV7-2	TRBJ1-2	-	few	CASHLANYGYTF	TGTGCCAGCCATTTAGCTAACTATGGCTACACCTTC
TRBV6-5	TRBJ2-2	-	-	CGHRGTGELFF	TGTGGCCACCGGGGAACCGGGGAGCTGTTTTTT
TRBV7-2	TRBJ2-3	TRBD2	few	CASSGLAVHTQYF	TGTGCCAGCAGCGGACTAGCGGTGCATACGCAGTATTTT
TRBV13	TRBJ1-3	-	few	CASSLGGASGNTIYF	TGTGCCAGCAGCCTCGGAGGCGCCTCTGGAAACACCATATATTTT
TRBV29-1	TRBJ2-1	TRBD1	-	CSVRTGAGEQFF	TGCAGCGTAAGAACAGGGGCGGGTGAGCAGTTCTTC
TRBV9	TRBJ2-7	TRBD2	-	CASRGNEREGHSEQYF	TGTGCCAGCAGAGGAAACGAGCGGGAGGGCCACTCCGAGCAGTACTTC
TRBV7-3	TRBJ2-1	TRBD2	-	CASSPGSGRSVYNEQFF	TGTGCCAGCAGCCCTGGGAGCGGGAGATCGGTCTACAATGAGCAGTTCTTC
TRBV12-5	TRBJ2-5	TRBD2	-	CASGLLGGETQYF	TGTGCTAGTGGTTTACTGGGAGGGGAGACCCAGTACTTC